This T cell receptor (beta chain) was documented in a study of shared clonotypes between healthy human individuals. The germline V gene has CDR1 SGHDT and CDR2 YYEEEE. The junction had 7 bases not matched to a gene; V was cut back by 3 bases and J by 4 bases. The CDR3 consists of 15 residues. The protocol was immunoSEQ multiplex PCR, while the TCRdb copy is restricted to in-frame clones and leaves out a portion. The sample has 2 million to 3 million clones; 80% to 95% are singletons. The rearrangement links TRBV5-6 to TRBJ2-7; TRBD1 aligns across 10 bases. The sample taken for sequencing was naive CD4+ T cells from PBMCs. Regarding subset: CD45RA+ positively selected. The clonotype was recovered from a man younger than 35 in good health. Some clones in this sample may be carry-over from other donors' samples. For the CDR3, the DNA is TGTGCCAGCAGCTCCCGGGACAGGGGACTTTACGAGCAGTACTTC. Translation gives CASSSRDRGLYEQYF.